One and the same sample provided the 8 T cell receptor beta chains below, sequenced in a study of T cells in Graves' hyperthyroidism and ophthalmopathy (dated by TCRdb to between 2018 and 2021). Receptor amplification or capture employed multiplex PCR. Sequencing took place on an Illumina HiSeq 2000. Amplification of TCR beta CDR3 regions was carried out from RNA transcripts. A first-round RT-PCR of the TCR CDR3 used the HTBI primer set with the Qiagen OneStep RT-PCR kit. The public reads were reanalyzed by TCRdb: fastp trimming at Q25, MiXCR alignment, in-frame beta chains only. Under each unique CDR3 protein, matching rows form one entry showing the most common genes and DNA. The sample records fewer than 550,000 distinct CDR3 sequences, about a sixth of which are singletons. 12% to 15% of the sample comes from the top ten. The sample comprised blood. The receptors shown here come from a woman younger than 30 with Graves' hyperthyroidism.

This clonotype was picked up a small number of times. The chain uses TRBV7-3 and TRBJ1-1, with a weak D call TRBD1 (5 bases). Germline CDR1 is SGHTA and CDR2 is FQGTGA. V lost 1 base and J 4 bases, leaving 10 bases between the germline ends. The CDR3 is 14 residues long. This chain's CDR3 is CASSLNPQGTEAFF. As DNA, the CDR3 is TGTGCCAGCAGCTTAAACCCCCAGGGCACTGAAGCTTTCTTT.

This chain links TRBV5-4 with TRBJ1-6, with 9 positions matching TRBD1. Trimming removed 4 bases from V and 7 bases from J; junction bases left unmatched: 9. Looked up from germline, CDR1 is SGHNT and CDR2 is YYREEE (reference sequence). The CDR3 is made up of 16 amino acids. CDR3 protein: CASSTQTGTGNSPLHF. For the CDR3, the DNA is TGTGCCAGCAGCACTCAGACCGGGACAGGGAATTCACCCCTCCACTTT.

Remarks on this clonotype: This sequence may be a read error, since a much larger clone differs from it by one base. This rearrangement joins TRBV7-4 to TRBJ1-4; 8 nucleotides align to TRBD1. CDR1 and CDR2 (germline): SGHVT, SQSDAQ. The CDR3 totals 16 residues. V shed 5 bases and J 8 bases; nucleotides not matched to a gene: 13. The CDR3 loop is CASSAGGGRGQEKLFF. CDR3 bases: TGTGCCAGCAGCGCCGGAGGTGGCAGGGGGCAAGAAAAACTGTTTTTT.

At least ten counts were recorded for this clonotype. The V gene is TRBV2, the J gene TRBJ1-5; 9 bases align to TRBD1. Germline-derived CDR1 and CDR2 are SNHLY and FYNNEI. The CDR3 is 18 amino acids. With V trimmed by 1 base and J by 5 bases, 12 bases remained unmatched. The DNA of the CDR3 is TGTGCCAGCAGTGAAGGCTTTTTCGTTCGGACAGGGGATCAGCCCCAGCATTTT. This gives the protein CASSEGFFVRTGDQPQHF.

This clonotype was counted ten times or more. DNA for the CDR3: TGTGCCAGCTCACCTGTTGTGGACAAGGCCTACGAGCAGTACTTC. Translation gives CASSPVVDKAYEQYF. This sequence joins TRBV18 and TRBJ2-7; D possibly corresponds to TRBD1 (5 bases). The V end was cut by 3 bases, the J end by 2 bases, with 14 bases between. Germline V lookup: CDR1 KGHSH, CDR2 LQKENI. The CDR3 has 15 residues.

Details on this clonotype: At one boundary the junction diverges from the germline segment, which might be a read error. The chain has TRBV13 and TRBJ2-7; perhaps D is TRBD1 or TRBD2 (5 bases each). In germline, CDR1 is PRHDT, CDR2 FYEKMQ (reference sequence). The CDR3 totals 12 residues. Written as DNA, the CDR3 is TGTGCCAACAGCCCTTTGAGGGGCGAGCAGTACTTC. This translates into CANSPLRGEQYF.

This clonotype was recorded many times. The chain recombines TRBV5-6 with TRBJ2-2; TRBD2 agrees at 9 bases. The CDR3 runs 19 residues. V gave up 4 bases and J gave up 4 bases; unmatched junction bases: 17. CDR1 and CDR2 (germline): SGHDT, YYEEEE. CDR3 nucleotide sequence: TGTGCCAGCAGCCCCCCAGGGCGGGTAGCGGGAGAGGCCACCGGGGAGCTGTTTTTT. Its protein is CASSPPGRVAGEATGELFF.

As for this clonotype: Just one base apart from a much larger clone, this may be a read error. The chain combines TRBV13 with TRBJ2-7; 11 bases are shared with TRBD2. The assigned J gene may be wrong: the sequence end matches TRBJ2-1 better. Germline lookup yields CDR1 PRHDT and CDR2 FYEKMQ (reference sequence). The CDR3 has 16 residues. The CDR3 DNA follows: TGTGCCAGCAGCTTAGGTACTAGCGGGGGCACCTACGAGCAGTTCTTC. Its protein product is CASSLGTSGGTYEQFF.